Detailed here is one T cell receptor (beta chain). Its antigen is currently unknown. The sample originates from a study of cytomegalovirus exposure and HLA in healthy donors. Study-level findings and limits: The study designated fewer than 200 TCR beta chains cytomegalovirus-associated.

Assay used: immunoSEQ multiplex PCR; TCRdb lists only in-frame clones, some missing. The sample records around 400,000 clones, 70% to 90% being singletons. Trimming cost V 4 bases and J 3 bases; bases outside gene matches: 8. Germline lookup yields CDR1 KGHSH and CDR2 LQKENI. CDR3 length: 16 amino acids. The receptor's source is a woman in her late teens or twenties in good health and CMV-seronegative. Sequencing was done on a sample of PBMCs. The chain links TRBV18 to TRBJ2-1, with 8 bases identical to TRBD2. The CDR3 DNA reads TGTGCCAGCTCACGGGCTCTGGCGGGAGGCTACAATGAGCAGTTCTTC. This encodes CASSRALAGGYNEQFF. Variable domain in full (rest from reference TRBV18 and TRBJ2-1): NAGVMQNPRHLVRRRGQEARLRCSPMKGHSHVYWYRQLPEEGLKFMVYLQKENIIDESGMPKERFSAEFPKEGPSILRIQQVVRGDSAAYFCASSRALAGGYNEQFFGPGTRLTVL.